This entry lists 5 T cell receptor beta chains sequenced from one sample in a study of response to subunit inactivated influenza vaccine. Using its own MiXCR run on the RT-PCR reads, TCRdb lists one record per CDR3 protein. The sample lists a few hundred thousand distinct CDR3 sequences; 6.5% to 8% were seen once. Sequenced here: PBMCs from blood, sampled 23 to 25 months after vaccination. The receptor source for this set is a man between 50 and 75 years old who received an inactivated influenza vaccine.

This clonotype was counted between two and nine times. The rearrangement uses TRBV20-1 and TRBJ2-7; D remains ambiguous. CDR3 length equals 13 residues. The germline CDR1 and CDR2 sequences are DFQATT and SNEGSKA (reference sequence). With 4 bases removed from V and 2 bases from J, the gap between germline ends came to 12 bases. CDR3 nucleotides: TGCAGTGCTAAGGAGTACTCTACCTACGAGCAGTACTTC. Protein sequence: CSAKEYSTYEQYF.

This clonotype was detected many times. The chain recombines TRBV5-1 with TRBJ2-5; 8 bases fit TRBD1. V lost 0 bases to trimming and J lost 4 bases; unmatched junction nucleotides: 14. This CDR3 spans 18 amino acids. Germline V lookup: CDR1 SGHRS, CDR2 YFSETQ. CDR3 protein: CASSLGDPGGHLGETQYF. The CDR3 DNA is TGCGCCAGCAGCTTGGGGGACCCAGGGGGCCACCTCGGAGAGACCCAGTACTTC.

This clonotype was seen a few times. CDR3: CAIRGPRLNEQFF. The CDR3 DNA sequence: TGTGCCATCAGGGGCCCTAGACTCAATGAGCAGTTCTTC. V is TRBV10-3 and J is TRBJ2-1, with D unresolved. The germline CDR1 and CDR2 sequences are ENHRY and SYGVKD. The CDR3 totals 13 residues. V was pared by 6 bases and J by 6 bases, with 12 bases between.

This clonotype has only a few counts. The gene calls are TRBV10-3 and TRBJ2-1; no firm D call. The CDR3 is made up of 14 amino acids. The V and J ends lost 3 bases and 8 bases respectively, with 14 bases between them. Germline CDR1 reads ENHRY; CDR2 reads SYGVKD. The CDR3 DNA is TGTGCCATCAGTGACCCAGAGTCATTCGATGAGCAGTTCTTC. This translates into CAISDPESFDEQFF.

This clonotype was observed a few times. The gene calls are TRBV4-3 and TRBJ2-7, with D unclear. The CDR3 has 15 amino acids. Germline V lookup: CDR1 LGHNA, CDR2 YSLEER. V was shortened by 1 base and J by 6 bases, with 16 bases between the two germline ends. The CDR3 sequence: CASSQGYGPMAEQYF. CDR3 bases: TGCGCCAGCAGCCAAGGTTACGGACCTATGGCCGAGCAGTACTTC.